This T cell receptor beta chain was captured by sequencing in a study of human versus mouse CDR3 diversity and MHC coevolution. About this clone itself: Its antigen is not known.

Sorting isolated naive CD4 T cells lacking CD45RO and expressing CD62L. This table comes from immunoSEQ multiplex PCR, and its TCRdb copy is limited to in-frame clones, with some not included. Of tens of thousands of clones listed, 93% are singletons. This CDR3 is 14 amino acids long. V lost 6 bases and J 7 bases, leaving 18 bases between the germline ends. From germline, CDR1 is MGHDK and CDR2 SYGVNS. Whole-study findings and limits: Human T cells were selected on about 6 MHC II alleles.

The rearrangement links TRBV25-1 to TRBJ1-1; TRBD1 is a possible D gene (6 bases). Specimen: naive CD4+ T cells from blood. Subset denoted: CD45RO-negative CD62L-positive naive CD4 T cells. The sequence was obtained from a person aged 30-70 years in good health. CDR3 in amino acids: CASRVLGGPDEAFF. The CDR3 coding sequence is TGTGCCAGCAGGGTATTGGGGGGGCCGGATGAAGCTTTCTTT.